This TCR beta chain derives from a study of vaccination effects on CD4 cells after COVID-19. Study overall: It was with approximately 10 IU/ml IL-2 and 8 to 10 ug/ml peptides that some 2 million PBMC per well were cultured.

Concerning this clone: What it recognizes is unknown.

Method: immunoSEQ multiplex PCR; TCRdb's copy keeps in-frame clones and lacks some. Here the sample spans roughly 60,000 clones, under 80% being singletons. At the end of about ten days of culture, CD4+ T cells were isolated. The CDR3 extends over 15 amino acids. Trimming left V 3 bases short and J 4 bases short, with 12 bases between. Germline CDR1 is WSHSY and CDR2 is SAAADI. The rearrangement uses TRBV10-2 and TRBJ2-2, with D uncertain. The receptor comes from a human donor who had a prior SARS-CoV-2 infection. Sequencing used CD4+ T cells from PBMCs cultured without peptide, obtained before COVID-19 vaccination. The CDR3 loop is CASSDHILFTGELFF. DNA for the CDR3: TGCGCCAGCAGTGACCATATCTTGTTCACCGGGGAGCTGTTTTTT.